This TCR beta chain stems from a study of cytomegalovirus exposure and HLA in healthy donors. The protocol was immunoSEQ multiplex PCR, while the TCRdb copy is restricted to in-frame clones and leaves out a portion. The sample lists about 400,000 clones; 75% to 90% were seen once. This CDR3 is 11 amino acids long. Germline loops: CDR1 SNHLY, CDR2 FYNNEI. Trimming left V 8 bases short and J 8 bases short, with 12 bases between. Sequences were obtained from PBMCs. The TCR was taken from a woman aged 18 to 35 in good health and CMV-seronegative. The rearrangement joins TRBV2 to TRBJ1-2; no definite D call. The DNA for the CDR3 is TGTGCCAGCCCAGATATCCCGGGCTACACCTTC. It translates to CASPDIPGYTF. The full variable domain, its missing parts supplied by reference TRBV2 and TRBJ1-2, is EPEVTQTPSHQVTQMGQEVILRCVPISNHLYFYWYRQILGQKVEFLVSFYNNEISEKSEIFDDQFSVERPDGSNFTLKIRSTKLEDSAMYFCASPDIPGYTFGSGTRLTVV.